A single sample is the source of the 8 T cell receptor beta chains below, sequenced in a study of metastatic and nonmetastatic thyroid tumors. TCRdb redid the clone calls on the PCR reads using MiXCR. The table records some 83,000 clones, 9.5% to 15% of them present only once. Thyroid surgery took place with no prior treatment in any patient. Material: tumor tissue. These receptors originate from a female donor with papillary thyroid cancer or a benign thyroid nodule (not recorded which). Some clones in this sample may be carry-over from other donors' samples.

This clone was seen ten or more times. CDR3 in amino acids: CATSDPYRELGQETQYF. The DNA of the CDR3 is TGTGCCACCAGTGATCCCTACAGGGAGTTGGGCCAAGAGACCCAGTACTTC. This sequence joins TRBV24-1 and TRBJ2-5, with a possible D match to TRBD1 (6 bases). The germline V and J ends were trimmed by 3 bases and 1 base, with 17 bases remaining between them. This CDR3 has 17 amino acids. In germline, CDR1 is KGHDR, CDR2 SFDVKD.

In regard to this clone: A much bigger clone sits one base away, suggesting this may be a read error. This rearrangement joins TRBV7-9 to TRBJ1-5; the D is unclear. V was clipped by 5 bases and J by 6 bases, with 11 bases between them. The CDR3 spans 13 residues. Germline V CDR1 and CDR2: SEHNR, FQNEAQ (reference sequence). CDR3 in DNA: TGTGCCAGCAGCATGAATCCTAGTCAGCCCCAGCATTTT. Protein: CASSMNPSQPQHF.

The CDR3 is CASSLTGAGSQPQHF. The CDR3 DNA reads TGTGCCAGCAGCTTAACGGGGGCGGGTAGTCAGCCCCAGCATTTT. This chain joins TRBV7-3 and TRBJ1-5, with a weak D call TRBD1 (6 bases). Per the germline V gene, CDR1 is SGHTA and CDR2 is FQGTGA. V was clipped by 0 bases and J by 6 bases, with 12 bases between them. The CDR3 is 15 residues long.

Turning to this clone: A read error may be the cause here, since a much bigger clone is one base away. The chain joins TRBV11-1 to TRBJ2-1; 12 positions match TRBD2. Germline V lookup: CDR1 SGHAT, CDR2 FQDESV (reference sequence). The CDR3 length is 16 residues. CDR3 sequence reads: CANSFRLAGVSNEQFF. In DNA, the CDR3 is TGTGCCAACAGCTTTAGACTAGCGGGAGTATCCAATGAGCAGTTCTTC.

This clone was recorded a few times. A junction end diverges from the germline sequence, so it may reflect a read error. The chain is built from TRBV6-1 and TRBJ2-2, with D maybe TRBD2 (5 bases). Looked up from germline, CDR1 is MNHNS and CDR2 is SASEGT. This CDR3 has 14 amino acids. CDR3 sequence (DNA): TGTGCCAGCAGTGAATCATTTAAGGCCGGGGAGCTTTTTTTT. It yields the protein CASSESFKAGELFF.

This clone was found many times. The chain combines TRBV28 with TRBJ1-1; D might be TRBD1 (5 bases). This CDR3 has 13 residues. CDR1 is MDHEN and CDR2 is SYDVKM in the germline V gene. Trimming shortened V by 5 bases and J by 4 bases, and 11 bases separated the two germline ends. CDR3 DNA sequence: TGTGCCAGCAGTCTCACAGGTTCCACTGAAGCTTTCTTT. Protein: CASSLTGSTEAFF.

Of note for this clone: This may come from a read error, since a much larger clone is one base off. Here the CDR3 reads CASSFDLVKKTQYF. The CDR3 region has the DNA TGTGCCAGCAGCTTCGATCTTGTTAAAAAGACCCAGTACTTC. The chain joins TRBV7-2 to TRBJ2-5; D is unresolved. V lost 3 bases to trimming and J lost 6 bases, with 14 bases between them. The CDR3 is made up of 14 amino acids. Germline V CDR1 and CDR2: SGHTA, FQGNSA.

This clone was seen repeatedly, ten times or more. The J gene is TRBJ2-1, the V gene TRBV6-1; a weak D match, TRBD2 (6 bases). This CDR3 spans 16 amino acids. With 6 bases removed from V and 3 bases from J, the gap between germline ends came to 18 bases. Germline-derived CDR1 and CDR2 are MNHNS and SASEGT. CDR3 amino acids: CASSSDGGTFYNEQFF. DNA of the CDR3: TGTGCCAGCAGCTCAGACGGCGGGACGTTCTACAATGAGCAGTTCTTC.